Below, 7 T cell receptor beta chains from the same sample are listed, as sequenced in a study of blood T cell repertoires in COVID-19. Method: immunoSEQ multiplex PCR; TCRdb's copy keeps in-frame clones and lacks some. The data contain over 100,000 clones, 60% to 75% of them singletons. Sequencing was performed on peripheral blood. All receptors come from a woman in her 70s with acute or convalescent COVID-19.

The rearrangement links TRBV7-2 to TRBJ2-1; D is undetermined. Trimming took 2 bases from V and 9 from J, leaving 5 bases between them. Per germline, CDR1 SGHTA and CDR2 FQGNSA. The CDR3 length is 11 residues. Here the CDR3 DNA reads TGTGCCAGCAGCTTACGAGTTGAGCAGTTCTTC. Translated, it gives CASSLRVEQFF.

V is TRBV2 and J is TRBJ2-7; the match to TRBD1 covers 10 bases. Germline V gene lookup returns CDR1 SNHLY and CDR2 FYNNEI. The J segment lost 2 bases and the V segment lost 3 bases, leaving 4 bases of the junction unmatched. This CDR3 is built from 15 residues. CDR3 protein: CASSERDRGPYEQYF. In DNA, the CDR3 is TGTGCCAGCAGTGAGCGGGACAGGGGACCCTACGAGCAGTACTTC.

The V call is TRBV19, the J call TRBJ2-1; the D is unclear. Trimming took 9 bases from V and 4 from J, leaving 22 bases between them. The V gene's germline CDR1 is LNHDA and CDR2 SQIVND (reference sequence). This CDR3 contains 16 residues. CDR3 protein: CASQPHWSGPYNEQFF. CDR3 DNA: TGTGCCAGCCAACCCCACTGGTCAGGCCCTTACAATGAGCAGTTCTTC.

The table lists this clone with a count of one. The gene calls are TRBV1 and TRBJ2-7; TRBD1, the table's D call, was not compared with the DNA. TRBV1 is a pseudogene. The CDR3 spans 16 residues. This CDR3 reads CTSSRPGQGISYEQYF. CDR3 sequence (DNA): TGCACCAGCAGCCGACCGGGACAGGGGATTTCCTACGAGCAGTACTTC.

The V gene is TRBV7-6, the J gene TRBJ1-1; D is perhaps TRBD1 (6 bases). The CDR3 spans 18 residues. Trimming removed 1 base from V and 5 bases from J, with 23 bases in between. Germline-derived CDR1 and CDR2 are SGHVS and FNYEAQ. CDR3 sequence reads: CASSLVPILTRGGTEAFF. In DNA, the CDR3 is TGTGCCAGCAGCTTAGTGCCGATATTGACCAGGGGTGGGACTGAAGCTTTCTTT.

CDR3 bases: TGTGCCTTAGACAGGGACGACCAGCCCCAGCATTTT. Amino acids: CALDRDDQPQHF. The chain joins TRBV30 to TRBJ1-5, with 7 bases matching TRBD1. The CDR3 contains 12 residues. Germline loops: CDR1 GTSNPN, CDR2 SVGIG (reference sequence). J was trimmed by 7 bases and V by 7 bases; bases with no gene match: 7.

The gene calls are TRBV4-3 and TRBJ1-1; D is possibly TRBD1 (6 bases). Trimming took off 1 base at V and 2 bases at J, with 14 bases between the two ends. Germline V gene data show CDR1 as LGHNA and CDR2 as YSLEER. CDR3 length: 16 amino acids. CDR3 amino acids: CASSQGTGGPNTEAFF. The CDR3 DNA is TGCGCCAGCAGCCAAGGTACGGGGGGCCCTAACACTGAAGCTTTCTTT.